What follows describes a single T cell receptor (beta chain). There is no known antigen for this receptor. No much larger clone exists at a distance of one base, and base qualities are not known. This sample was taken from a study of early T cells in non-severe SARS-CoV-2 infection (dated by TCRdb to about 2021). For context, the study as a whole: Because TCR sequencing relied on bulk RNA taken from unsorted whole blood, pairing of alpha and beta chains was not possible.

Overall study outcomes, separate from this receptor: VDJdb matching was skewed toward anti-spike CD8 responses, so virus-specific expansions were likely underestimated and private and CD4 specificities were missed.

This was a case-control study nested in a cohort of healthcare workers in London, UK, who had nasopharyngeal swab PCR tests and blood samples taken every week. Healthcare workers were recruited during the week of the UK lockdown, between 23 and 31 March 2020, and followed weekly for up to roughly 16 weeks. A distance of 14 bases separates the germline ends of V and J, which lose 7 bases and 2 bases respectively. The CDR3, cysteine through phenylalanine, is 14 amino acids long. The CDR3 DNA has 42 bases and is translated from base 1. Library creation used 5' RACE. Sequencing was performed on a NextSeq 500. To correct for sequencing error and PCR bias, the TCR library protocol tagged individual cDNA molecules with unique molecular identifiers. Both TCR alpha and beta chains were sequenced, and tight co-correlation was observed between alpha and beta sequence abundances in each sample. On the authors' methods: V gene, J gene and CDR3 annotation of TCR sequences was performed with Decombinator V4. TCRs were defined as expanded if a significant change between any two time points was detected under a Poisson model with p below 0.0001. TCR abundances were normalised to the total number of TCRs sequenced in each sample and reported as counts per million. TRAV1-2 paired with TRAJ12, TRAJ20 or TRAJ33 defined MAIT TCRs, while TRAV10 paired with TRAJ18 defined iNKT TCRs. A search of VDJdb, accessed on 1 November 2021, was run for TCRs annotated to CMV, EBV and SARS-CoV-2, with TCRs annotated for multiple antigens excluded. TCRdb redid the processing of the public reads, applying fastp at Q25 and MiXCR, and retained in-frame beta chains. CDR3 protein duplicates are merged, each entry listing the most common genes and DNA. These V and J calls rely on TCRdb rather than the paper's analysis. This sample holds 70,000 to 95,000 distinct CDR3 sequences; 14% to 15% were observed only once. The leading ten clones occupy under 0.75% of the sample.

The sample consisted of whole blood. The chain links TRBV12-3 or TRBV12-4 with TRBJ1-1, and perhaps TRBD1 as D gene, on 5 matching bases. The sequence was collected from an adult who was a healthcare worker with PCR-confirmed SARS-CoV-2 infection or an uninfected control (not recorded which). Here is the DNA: TGTGCCAGCACCCTTCGGACACCTAACACTGAAGCTTTCTTT. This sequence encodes CASTLRTPNTEAFF.